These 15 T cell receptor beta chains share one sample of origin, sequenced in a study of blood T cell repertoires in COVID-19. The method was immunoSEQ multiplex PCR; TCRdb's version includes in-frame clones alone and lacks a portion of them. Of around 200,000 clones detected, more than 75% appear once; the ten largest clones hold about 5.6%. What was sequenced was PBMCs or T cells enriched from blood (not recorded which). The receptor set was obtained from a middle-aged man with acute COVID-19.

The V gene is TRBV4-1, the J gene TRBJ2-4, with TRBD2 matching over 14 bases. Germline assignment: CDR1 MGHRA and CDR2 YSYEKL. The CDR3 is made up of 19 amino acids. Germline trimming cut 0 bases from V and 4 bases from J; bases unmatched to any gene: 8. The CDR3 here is CASSQDRRLAGGPKNIQYF. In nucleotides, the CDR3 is TGCGCCAGCAGCCAAGATCGCAGACTAGCGGGAGGGCCAAAAAACATTCAGTACTTC.

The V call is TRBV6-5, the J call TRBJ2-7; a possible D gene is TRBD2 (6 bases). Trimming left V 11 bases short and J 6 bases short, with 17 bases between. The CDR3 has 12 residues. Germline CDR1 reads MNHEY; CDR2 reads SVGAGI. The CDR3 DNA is TGTGCCGCGGAAGGAGGGGACGGCGAGCAGTACTTC. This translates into CAAEGGDGEQYF.

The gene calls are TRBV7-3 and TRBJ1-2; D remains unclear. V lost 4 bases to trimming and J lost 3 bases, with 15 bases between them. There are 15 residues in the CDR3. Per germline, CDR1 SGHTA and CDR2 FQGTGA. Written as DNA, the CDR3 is TGTGCCAGCAGCTCCACTGGGCCGCAGGACTATGGCTACACCTTC. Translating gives CASSSTGPQDYGYTF.

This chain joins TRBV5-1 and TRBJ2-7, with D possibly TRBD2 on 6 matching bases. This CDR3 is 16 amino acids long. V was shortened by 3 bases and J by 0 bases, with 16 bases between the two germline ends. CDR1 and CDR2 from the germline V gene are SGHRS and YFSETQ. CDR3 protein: CASSSGDVFLSYEQYF. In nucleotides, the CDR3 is TGCGCCAGCAGCTCGGGGGACGTTTTTCTCTCCTACGAGCAGTACTTC.

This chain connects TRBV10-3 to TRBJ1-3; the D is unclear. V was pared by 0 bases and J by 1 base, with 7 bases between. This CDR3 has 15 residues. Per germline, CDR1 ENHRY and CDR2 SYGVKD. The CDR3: CAISESKTSGNTIYF. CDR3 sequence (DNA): TGTGCCATCAGTGAGTCGAAAACATCTGGAAACACCATATATTTT.

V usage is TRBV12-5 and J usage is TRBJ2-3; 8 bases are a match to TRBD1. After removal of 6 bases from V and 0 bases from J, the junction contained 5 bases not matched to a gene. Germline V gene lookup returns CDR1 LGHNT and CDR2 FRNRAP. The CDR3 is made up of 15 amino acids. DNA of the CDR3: TGTGCTAGTGGCCTTGGACAGGGTAGCACAGATACGCAGTATTTT. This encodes CASGLGQGSTDTQYF.

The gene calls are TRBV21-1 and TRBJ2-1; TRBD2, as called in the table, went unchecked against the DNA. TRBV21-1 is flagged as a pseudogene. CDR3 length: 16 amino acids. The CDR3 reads CASGANLAKVPNEQFF. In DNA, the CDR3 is TGTGCCAGCGGAGCAAATCTAGCGAAAGTACCCAATGAGCAGTTCTTC.

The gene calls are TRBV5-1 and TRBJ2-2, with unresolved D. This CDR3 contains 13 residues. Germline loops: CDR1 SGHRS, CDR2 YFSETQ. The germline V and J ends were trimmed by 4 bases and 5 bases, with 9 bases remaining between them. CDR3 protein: CASSPTRTGELFF. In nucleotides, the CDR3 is TGCGCCAGCAGCCCAACACGTACCGGGGAGCTGTTTTTT.

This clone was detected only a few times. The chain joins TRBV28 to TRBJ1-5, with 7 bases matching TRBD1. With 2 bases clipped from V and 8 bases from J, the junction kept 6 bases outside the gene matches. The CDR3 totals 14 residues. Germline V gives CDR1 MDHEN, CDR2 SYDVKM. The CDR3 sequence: CASSLQGQWEPQHF. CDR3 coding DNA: TGTGCCAGCAGTTTACAGGGACAGTGGGAGCCCCAGCATTTT.

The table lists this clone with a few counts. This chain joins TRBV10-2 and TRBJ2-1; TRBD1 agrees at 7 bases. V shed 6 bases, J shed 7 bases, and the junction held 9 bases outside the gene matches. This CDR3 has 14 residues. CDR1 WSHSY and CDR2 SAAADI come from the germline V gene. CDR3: CASRAVQGWNEQFF. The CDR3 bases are TGCGCCAGCAGAGCGGTACAGGGGTGGAATGAGCAGTTCTTC.

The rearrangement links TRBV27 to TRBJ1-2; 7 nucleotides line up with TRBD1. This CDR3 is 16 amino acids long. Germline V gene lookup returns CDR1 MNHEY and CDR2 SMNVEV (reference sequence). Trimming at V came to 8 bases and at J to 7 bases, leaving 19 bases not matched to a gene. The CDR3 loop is CASATYPRGLVGGYTF. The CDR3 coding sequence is TGTGCCAGCGCCACATACCCTAGGGGGCTGGTTGGTGGCTACACCTTC.

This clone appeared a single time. The CDR3 sequence: CASRTPGGPQAFF. CDR3 in DNA: TGTGCCAGCAGAACCCCGGGGGGGCCTCAGGCTTTCTTT. The gene calls are TRBV6-5 and TRBJ1-1; weak D call: TRBD1 (6 bases). V lost 6 bases and J lost 11, with 19 bases in between. This CDR3 spans 13 amino acids. In germline, CDR1 is MNHEY, CDR2 SVGAGI.

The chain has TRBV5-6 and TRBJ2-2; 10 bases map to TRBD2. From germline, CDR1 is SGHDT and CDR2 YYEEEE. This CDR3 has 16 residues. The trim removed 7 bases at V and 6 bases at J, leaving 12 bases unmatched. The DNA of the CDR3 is TGTGCCAGCGCCGAAACCGGGACTAGCGTCCCCGGGGAGCTGTTTTTT. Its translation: CASAETGTSVPGELFF.

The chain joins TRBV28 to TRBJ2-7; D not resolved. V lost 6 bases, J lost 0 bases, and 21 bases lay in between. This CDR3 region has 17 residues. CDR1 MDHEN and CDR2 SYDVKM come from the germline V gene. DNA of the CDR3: TGTGCCAGCAGCCCCAGGATCCTCCGTTATAGCTCCTACGAGCAGTACTTC. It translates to CASSPRILRYSSYEQYF.

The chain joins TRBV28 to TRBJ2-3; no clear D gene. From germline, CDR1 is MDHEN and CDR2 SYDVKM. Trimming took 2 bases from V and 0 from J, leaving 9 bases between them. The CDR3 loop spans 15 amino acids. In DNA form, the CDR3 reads TGTGCCAGCAGTTTAGTGGCGGATAGCACAGATACGCAGTATTTT. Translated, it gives CASSLVADSTDTQYF. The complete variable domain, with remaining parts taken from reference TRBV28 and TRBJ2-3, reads DVKVTQSSRYLVKRTGEKVFLECVQDMDHENMFWYRQDPGLGLRLIYFSYDVKMKEKGDIPEGYSVSREKKERFSLILESASTNQTSMYLCASSLVADSTDTQYFGPGTRLTVL.